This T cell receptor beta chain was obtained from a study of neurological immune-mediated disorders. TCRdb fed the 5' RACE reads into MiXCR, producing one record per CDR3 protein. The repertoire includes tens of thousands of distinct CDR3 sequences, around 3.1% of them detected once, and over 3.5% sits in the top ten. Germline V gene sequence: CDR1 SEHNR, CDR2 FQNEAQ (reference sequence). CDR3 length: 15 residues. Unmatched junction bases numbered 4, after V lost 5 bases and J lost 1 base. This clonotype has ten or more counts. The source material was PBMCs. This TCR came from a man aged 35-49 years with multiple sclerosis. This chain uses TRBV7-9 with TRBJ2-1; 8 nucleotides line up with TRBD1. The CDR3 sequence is CASSADRGSYNEQFF. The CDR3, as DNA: TGTGCCAGCAGCGCTGACAGGGGATCCTACAATGAGCAGTTCTTC.